A single sample is the source of the 14 T cell receptor beta chains below, sequenced in a study of blood T cell repertoires in COVID-19. The method was immunoSEQ multiplex PCR; TCRdb's version includes in-frame clones alone and lacks a portion of them. The top ten hold under 5.5% of the sample, which has 100,000 to 140,000 clones, around 90% seen once. Input material: peripheral blood. These receptors were collected from a man aged 40-50 years with active or convalescent COVID-19.

This clone was found a few times. The same CDR3 can be traced to other DNA sequences in this sample. The chain uses TRBV2 and TRBJ1-5, with 9 positions matching TRBD1. The CDR3 has 14 amino acids. Unmatched junction bases numbered 4, after V lost 4 bases and J lost 6 bases. The V gene's germline CDR1 is SNHLY and CDR2 FYNNEI. The CDR3 bases are TGTGCCAGCAGTGGGGGACAGGGAAGTCAGCCCCAGCATTTT. As protein: CASSGGQGSQPQHF.

This sequence joins TRBV24-1 and TRBJ2-1; D unresolved. Germline V gene data show CDR1 as KGHDR and CDR2 as SFDVKD. The length of the CDR3 is 9 residues. Trimming cost V 9 bases and J 15 bases, with 11 bases left between them. In DNA, the CDR3 is TGTGCCACCCCCTCGGTCGCGTTCTTC. Encoded protein: CATPSVAFF.

The sample holds one count of this clone. The rearrangement uses TRBV7-9 and TRBJ2-7; TRBD1 agrees at 8 bases. J gave up 2 bases and V 6 bases, and 6 bases lay outside the gene matches. The CDR3 contains 14 residues. Germline V gene data show CDR1 as SEHNR and CDR2 as FQNEAQ (reference sequence). This CDR3 is CASSSDRGPYEQYF. The CDR3 DNA follows: TGTGCCAGCAGTTCAGACAGGGGACCCTACGAGCAGTACTTC.

V gene TRBV28 combines with J gene TRBJ1-2, with D possibly matching TRBD1 (5 bases). This CDR3 is built from 13 residues. The V end lost 6 bases, the J end lost 8 bases, and 16 bases lay between the germline ends. CDR1 and CDR2 from the germline V gene are MDHEN and SYDVKM. CDR3 residues: CASSWRGAQGYTF. Here the CDR3 DNA reads TGTGCCAGCAGCTGGAGGGGCGCCCAGGGCTACACCTTC.

The V gene is TRBV5-6, the J gene TRBJ1-1; D call uncertain. Germline-derived CDR1 and CDR2 are SGHDT and YYEEEE. V was trimmed by 0 bases and J by 3 bases, leaving 12 bases between them. The CDR3 length is 15 residues. Written as DNA, the CDR3 is TGTGCCAGCAGCTTGGTGGGGAGCATGGACACTGAAGCTTTCTTT. This translates into CASSLVGSMDTEAFF.

This sequence joins TRBV7-2 and TRBJ2-7; TRBD2 aligns across 7 bases. V trimming: 4 bases; J trimming: 2 bases; junction bases outside the gene matches: 8. Germline V lookup: CDR1 SGHTA, CDR2 FQGNSA. This CDR3 is 15 amino acids long. CDR3 region: CASSSVPGLPYEQYF. The CDR3 DNA sequence: TGTGCCAGCAGCTCCGTACCGGGACTACCCTACGAGCAGTACTTC.

The chain links TRBV6-6 to TRBJ2-1, with 10 positions matching TRBD2. This CDR3 spans 14 amino acids. Germline CDR1 MNHNY, CDR2 SVGAGI (reference sequence). The ends lost 8 bases at V and 6 bases at J; junction bases unmatched: 7. CDR3 residues: CASGSGRGVNEQFF. CDR3 bases: TGTGCCAGCGGGAGCGGGAGGGGCGTCAATGAGCAGTTCTTC.

The CDR3 loop reads CASSVGLYTGYEQYF. CDR3 sequence (DNA): TGTGCCAGCAGCGTAGGGTTGTACACGGGCTACGAGCAGTACTTC. The rearrangement uses TRBV9 and TRBJ2-7; D not resolved. The CDR3 consists of 15 residues. V lost 0 bases and J lost 3, with 13 bases in between. CDR1 and CDR2 from the germline V gene are SGDLS and YYNGEE.

This rearrangement joins TRBV7-2 to TRBJ2-7; 7 positions match TRBD2. V shed 1 base, J shed 3 bases, and the junction held 6 bases outside the gene matches. Germline V CDR1 and CDR2: SGHTA, FQGNSA. The CDR3 has 15 residues. For the CDR3, the DNA is TGTGCCAGCAGCTTAGTTGCACTAGCGATCTACGAGCAGTACTTC. The encoded protein is CASSLVALAIYEQYF.

The V and J genes are TRBV19 and TRBJ2-3; TRBD2 agrees at 12 bases. Germline lookup yields CDR1 LNHDA and CDR2 SQIVND (reference sequence). CDR3 length: 17 amino acids. Trimming removed 5 bases from V and 6 bases from J; junction bases left unmatched: 12. The CDR3 nucleotides are TGTGCCAGTAGTCGGACTAGCGGGATTCCAGGCGGGGATACGCAGTATTTT. Encoded protein: CASSRTSGIPGGDTQYF.

This rearrangement joins TRBV3-1 (or the pseudogene TRBV3-2) to TRBJ1-5, with D tentatively TRBD1 (5 bases). The germline V gene has CDR1 LGHDT and CDR2 YNNKEL (reference sequence). The V and J ends lost 3 bases and 4 bases respectively, with 7 bases between them. This CDR3 contains 13 residues. CDR3: CASSQTVNQPQHF. DNA for the CDR3: TGTGCCAGCAGCCAGACAGTAAATCAGCCCCAGCATTTT.

A single count supports this clone. This rearrangement joins TRBV28 to TRBJ2-7, with D tentatively TRBD2 (6 bases). This CDR3 spans 14 amino acids. Trimming removed 4 bases at V and 1 base at J, with 11 bases between. Germline V gene data show CDR1 as MDHEN and CDR2 as SYDVKM. The CDR3: CASSSGGGSYEQYF. CDR3 bases: TGTGCCAGCAGTTCCGGGGGAGGTTCCTACGAGCAGTACTTC.

The rearrangement links TRBV28 to TRBJ1-1; a weak D match, TRBD1 (5 bases). CDR1 and CDR2 (germline): MDHEN, SYDVKM. This CDR3 has 14 residues. V lost 5 bases and J 1 base, leaving 11 bases between the germline ends. The CDR3 DNA sequence: TGTGCCAGCAGTCCATTGGACACGAACACTGAAGCTTTCTTT. Translation: CASSPLDTNTEAFF.

This clone was found a few times. This rearrangement joins TRBV7-3 to TRBJ2-7, with no clear D. Germline-derived CDR1 and CDR2 are SGHTA and FQGTGA. Trimming stripped 5 bases from V and 5 bases from J, with 13 bases between. The CDR3 covers 13 residues. CDR3: CASSPINGHEQYF. CDR3 DNA sequence: TGTGCCAGCAGCCCCATCAACGGTCACGAGCAGTACTTC. The complete variable domain, with remaining parts taken from reference TRBV7-3 and TRBJ2-7, reads GAGVSQTPSNKVTEKGKYVELRCDPISGHTALYWYRQSLGQGPEFLIYFQGTGAADDSGLPNDRFFAVRPEGSVSTLKIQRTERGDSAVYLCASSPINGHEQYFGPGTRLTVT.